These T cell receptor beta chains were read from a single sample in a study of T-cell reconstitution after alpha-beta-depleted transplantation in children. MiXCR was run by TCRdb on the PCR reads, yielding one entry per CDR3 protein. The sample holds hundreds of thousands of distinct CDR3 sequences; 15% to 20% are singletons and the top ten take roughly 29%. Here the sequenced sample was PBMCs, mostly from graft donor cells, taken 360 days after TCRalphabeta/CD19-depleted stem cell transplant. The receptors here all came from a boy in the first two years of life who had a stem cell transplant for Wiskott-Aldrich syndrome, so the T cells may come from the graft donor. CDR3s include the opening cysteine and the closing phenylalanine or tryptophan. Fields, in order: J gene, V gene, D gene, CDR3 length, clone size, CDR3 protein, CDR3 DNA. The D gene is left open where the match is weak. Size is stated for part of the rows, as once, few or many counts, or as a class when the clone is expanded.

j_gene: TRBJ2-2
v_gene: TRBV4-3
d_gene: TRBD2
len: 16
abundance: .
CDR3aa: CASSHVAGAYTGELFF
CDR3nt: TGCGCCAGCAGCCATGTAGCGGGAGCGTACACCGGGGAGCTGTTTTTT

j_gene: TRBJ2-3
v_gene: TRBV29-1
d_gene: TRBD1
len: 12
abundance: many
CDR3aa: CSVQTGTDTQYF
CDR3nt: TGCAGCGTTCAGACAGGGACAGATACGCAGTATTTT

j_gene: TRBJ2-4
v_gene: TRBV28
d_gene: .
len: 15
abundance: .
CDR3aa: CASNKEVLGKNIQYF
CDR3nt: TGTGCCAGCAATAAAGAGGTTTTAGGCAAAAACATTCAGTACTTC

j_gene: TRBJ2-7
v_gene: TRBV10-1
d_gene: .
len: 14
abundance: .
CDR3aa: CASSEGYPLEEQYF
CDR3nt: TGCGCCAGCAGTGAGGGGTACCCTCTCGAGGAGCAGTACTTC

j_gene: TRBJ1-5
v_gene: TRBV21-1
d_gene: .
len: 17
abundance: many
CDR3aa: CASSKEGGTELHQPQHF
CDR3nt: TGTGCCAGCAGCAAAGAAGGGGGGACGGAATTGCATCAGCCCCAGCATTTT

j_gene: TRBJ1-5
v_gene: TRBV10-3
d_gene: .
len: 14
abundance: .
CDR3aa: CAIARGDGSQPQHF
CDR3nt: TGTGCCATCGCCCGGGGGGATGGTAGTCAGCCCCAGCATTTT

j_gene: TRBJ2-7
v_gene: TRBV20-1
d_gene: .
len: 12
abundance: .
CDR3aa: CSGSGRDYEQYF
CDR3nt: TGCAGTGGTAGTGGCAGGGACTACGAGCAGTACTTC

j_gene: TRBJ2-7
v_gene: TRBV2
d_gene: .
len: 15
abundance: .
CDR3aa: CASSENRDPSYEQYF
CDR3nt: TGTGCCAGCAGTGAAAACAGGGACCCTTCCTACGAGCAGTACTTC

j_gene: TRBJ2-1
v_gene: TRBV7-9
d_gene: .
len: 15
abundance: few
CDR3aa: CASSLRRLSYNEQFF
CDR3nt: TGTGCCAGCAGCTTAAGGCGCCTCTCCTACAATGAGCAGTTCTTC

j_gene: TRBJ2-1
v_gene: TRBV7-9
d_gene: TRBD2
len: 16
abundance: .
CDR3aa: CASSTGTSEFYNEQFF
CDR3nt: TGTGCCAGCAGCACCGGGACTAGCGAATTCTACAATGAGCAGTTCTTC

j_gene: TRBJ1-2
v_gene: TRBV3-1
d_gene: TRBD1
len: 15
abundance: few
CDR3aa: CASSRDRKANYGYTF
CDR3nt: TGTGCCAGCAGCCGGGACAGAAAAGCTAACTATGGCTACACCTTC

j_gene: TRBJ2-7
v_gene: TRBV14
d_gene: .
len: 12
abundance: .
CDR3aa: CASSVRRSEQYF
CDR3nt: TGTGCCAGCAGCGTTAGGAGGAGCGAGCAGTACTTC

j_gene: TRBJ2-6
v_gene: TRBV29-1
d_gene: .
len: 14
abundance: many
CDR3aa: CSVATGREANVLTF
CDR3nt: TGCAGCGTTGCAACGGGGCGAGAGGCCAACGTCCTGACTTTC

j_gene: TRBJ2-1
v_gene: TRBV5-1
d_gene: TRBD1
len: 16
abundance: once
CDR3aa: CASSLGGTGPYNEQFF
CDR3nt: TGCGCCAGCAGCTTGGGTGGGACAGGGCCCTACAATGAGCAGTTCTTC

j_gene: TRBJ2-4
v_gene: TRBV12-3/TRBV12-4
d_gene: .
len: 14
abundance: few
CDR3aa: CASSLGQGGNIQYF
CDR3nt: TGTGCCAGCAGTCTAGGGCAGGGCGGTAACATTCAGTACTTC

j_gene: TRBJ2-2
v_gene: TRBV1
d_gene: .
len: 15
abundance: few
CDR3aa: CTSGVLAGDTGELFF
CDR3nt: TGCACCAGCGGCGTACTAGCGGGAGACACCGGGGAGCTGTTTTTT

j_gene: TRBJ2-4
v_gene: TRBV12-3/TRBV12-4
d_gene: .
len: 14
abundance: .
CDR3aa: CASTYRVSKNIQYF
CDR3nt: TGTGCCAGCACCTACAGAGTATCCAAAAACATTCAGTACTTC

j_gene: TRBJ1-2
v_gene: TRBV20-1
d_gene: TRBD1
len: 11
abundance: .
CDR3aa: CSAWDRGGYTF
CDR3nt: TGCAGTGCTTGGGACAGGGGCGGCTACACCTTC

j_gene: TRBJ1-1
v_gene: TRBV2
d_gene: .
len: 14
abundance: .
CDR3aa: CAACRGVGNTEAFF
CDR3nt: TGTGCCGCCTGCAGGGGAGTGGGGAACACTGAAGCTTTCTTT

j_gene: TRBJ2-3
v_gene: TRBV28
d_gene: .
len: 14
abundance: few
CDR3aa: CASRVLASTDTQYF
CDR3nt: TGTGCCAGCAGGGTGCTAGCGAGCACAGATACGCAGTATTTT

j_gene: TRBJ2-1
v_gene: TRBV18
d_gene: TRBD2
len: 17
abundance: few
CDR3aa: CASSPPGGRATNNEQFF
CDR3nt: TGTGCCAGCTCACCACCGGGCGGGAGGGCCACTAACAATGAGCAGTTCTTC

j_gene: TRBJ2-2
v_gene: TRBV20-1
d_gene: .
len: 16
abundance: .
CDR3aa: CSARDLLIANTGELFF
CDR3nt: TGCAGTGCTAGAGATCTATTGATCGCGAACACCGGGGAGCTGTTTTTT

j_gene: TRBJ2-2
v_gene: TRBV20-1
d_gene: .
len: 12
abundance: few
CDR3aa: CSAKVRTGELFF
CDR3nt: TGCAGTGCAAAAGTGAGAACCGGGGAGCTGTTTTTT

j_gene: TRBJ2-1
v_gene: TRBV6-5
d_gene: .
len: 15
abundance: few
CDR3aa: CASSYSADRPNEQFF
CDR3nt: TGTGCCAGCAGTTATAGTGCTGACAGGCCCAATGAGCAGTTCTTC

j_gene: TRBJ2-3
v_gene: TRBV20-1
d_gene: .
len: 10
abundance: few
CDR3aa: CSARDSFGPF
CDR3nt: TGCAGTGCTAGAGATTCCTTTGGTCCTTTT

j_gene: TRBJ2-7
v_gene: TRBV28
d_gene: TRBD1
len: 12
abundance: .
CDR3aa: CASSLLQGAGYF
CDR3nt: TGTGCCAGCAGTTTATTACAGGGGGCTGGGTACTTC

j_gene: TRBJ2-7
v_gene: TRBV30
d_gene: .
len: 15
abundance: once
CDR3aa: CAWSVRGLPRFEQYF
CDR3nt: TGTGCCTGGAGTGTACGGGGACTCCCCAGGTTCGAGCAGTACTTC

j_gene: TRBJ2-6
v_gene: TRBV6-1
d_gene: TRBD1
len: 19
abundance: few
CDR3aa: CASSLWTGVISSGANVLTF
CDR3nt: TGTGCCAGCAGTCTCTGGACAGGGGTAATATCCTCTGGGGCCAACGTCCTGACTTTC

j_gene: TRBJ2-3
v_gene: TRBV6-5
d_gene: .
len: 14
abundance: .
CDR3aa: CASSYYGSTDTQYF
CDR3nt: TGTGCCAGCAGTTATTACGGGAGCACAGATACGCAGTATTTT